The present entry profiles one T cell receptor (beta chain) with its context. Antigen unknown. Using immunoSEQ multiplex PCR, the repertoire was profiled, and TCRdb retains in-frame clones only, with some absent. The table shows approximately 79,000 clones, with approximately 80% occurring only once. The sample comes from a study of graft-versus-host responses after intestinal transplantation. With V trimmed by 3 bases and J by 1 base, 9 bases remained unmatched. CDR3 length: 18 residues. CDR1 and CDR2 (germline): MDHEN, SYDVKM. The sample was unstimulated CD4+ T cells sorted from spleen or lymph node cells, taken before intestinal transplant. The receptor comes from a human donor who received an intestinal transplant. This chain uses TRBV28 with TRBJ2-6, with 7 positions matching TRBD1. The CDR3 coding sequence is TGTGCCAGCAGTTTCCTCGGTCAGGGGGATTCTGGGGCCAACGTCCTGACTTTC. Its protein is CASSFLGQGDSGANVLTF.